These 25 T cell receptor beta chains were sequenced from one sample in a study of beta chain features in type 1 diabetes. Findings and caveats of the study: People with Type 1 diabetes carried modestly yet significantly shorter TCRB CDR3s in all four CD4+ subsets.

For these TCRs, the target antigens are not known. The authors reverse transcribed all of the isolated RNA, so sequencing captured expressed TCRB transcripts. TCRdb keeps only in-frame clones here, not all; method: immunoSEQ multiplex PCR. Among more than 300,000 clones listed, around 10% were seen once. Sequencing was done on a sample of central memory CD4+ T cells from blood. The receptors stem from a man under 40 with type 1 diabetes.

The chain uses TRBV2 and TRBJ2-7; TRBD2 matches 11 bases. Germline V gene data show CDR1 as SNHLY and CDR2 as FYNNEI. The CDR3 has 15 amino acids. Trimming removed 6 bases from V and 5 bases from J; junction bases left unmatched: 9. This CDR3 reads CASRKLAGGPHEQYF. The CDR3 DNA sequence: TGTGCCAGCAGAAAGTTAGCGGGAGGGCCCCACGAGCAGTACTTC. Full variable domain (missing parts from reference TRBV2 and TRBJ2-7): EPEVTQTPSHQVTQMGQEVILRCVPISNHLYFYWYRQILGQKVEFLVSFYNNEISEKSEIFDDQFSVERPDGSNFTLKIRSTKLEDSAMYFCASRKLAGGPHEQYFGPGTRLTVT.

This clone showed up just a few times. Possible read error: a much larger clone is one base away. Different DNA sequences within this sample yield the same CDR3. The chain uses TRBV4-1 and TRBJ2-1, with 11 bases lining up with TRBD2. The CDR3 runs to 16 residues. The V gene end was trimmed by 1 base and the J gene end by 3 bases; junction bases not matched to a gene: 2. From germline, CDR1 is MGHRA and CDR2 YSYEKL. CDR3 protein: CASSQATSGSYNEQFF. For the CDR3, the DNA is TGCGCCAGCAGCCAAGCCACTAGCGGGAGCTACAATGAGCAGTTCTTC.

This sequence joins TRBV20-1 and TRBJ2-5; D remains ambiguous. Looked up from germline, CDR1 is DFQATT and CDR2 is SNEGSKA (reference sequence). Trimming stripped 0 bases from V and 9 bases from J, with 8 bases between. This CDR3 comprises 11 residues. The CDR3 bases are TGCAGTGCTAGAGATCGATCGGCCCAGTACTTC. It encodes CSARDRSAQYF.

The chain employs TRBV30 and TRBJ2-7; D unresolved. The CDR3 sequence is 13 residues long. V lost 1 base to trimming and J lost 3 bases, with 10 bases between them. In germline, CDR1 is GTSNPN, CDR2 SVGIG (reference sequence). CDR3 sequence (DNA): TGTGCCTGGAGTGAACGCTTGGTCTACGAGCAGTACTTC. It is translated as CAWSERLVYEQYF.

CDR3 sequence reads: CASSQGPSETYEQYF. The CDR3 DNA is TGCGCCAGCAGCCAAGGTCCTAGCGAAACCTACGAGCAGTACTTC. This chain connects TRBV4-1 to TRBJ2-7, with D possibly being TRBD2 (6 bases). This CDR3 has 15 amino acids. V gave up 1 base and J gave up 2 bases, with 12 bases separating them. Germline CDR1 MGHRA, CDR2 YSYEKL.

The chain employs TRBV4-3 and TRBJ2-2; unclear D gene. The CDR3 covers 16 residues. V was trimmed by 0 bases and J by 1 base, leaving 9 bases between them. From germline, CDR1 is LGHNA and CDR2 YSLEER. The CDR3 DNA is TGCGCCAGCAGCCAAGATCGGGCAGGGAACACCGGGGAGCTGTTTTTT. Translated: CASSQDRAGNTGELFF.

V gene TRBV4-2 combines with J gene TRBJ1-2; D is ambiguous. Germline V gene lookup returns CDR1 LGHNA and CDR2 YNFKEQ. V was pared by 0 bases and J by 7 bases, with 9 bases between. This CDR3 is built from 13 residues. CDR3 nucleotide sequence: TGTGCCAGCAGCCAAGAAGGCAGAAGTGGCTACACCTTC. It codes for CASSQEGRSGYTF.

Only a few counts were recorded for this clone. J is TRBJ2-1 and V is TRBV5-5; 9 nucleotides agree with TRBD2. The CDR3 length is 17 residues. Germline V gene data show CDR1 as SGHKS and CDR2 as YYEKEE (reference sequence). V shed 4 bases, J shed 4 bases, and the junction held 12 bases outside the gene matches. DNA of the CDR3: TGTGCCAGCAGCCTTCTCTTTAGCGGGAGTGTGTACAATGAGCAGTTCTTC. This translates into CASSLLFSGSVYNEQFF.

The chain joins TRBV30 to TRBJ2-1, with TRBD2 identical over 8 bases. The V and J ends lost 2 bases and 1 base, in that order; junction bases with no gene match: 1. The CDR3 covers 14 residues. Looked up from germline, CDR1 is GTSNPN and CDR2 is SVGIG (reference sequence). In DNA form, the CDR3 reads TGTGCCTGGAGTACGGGAGGGTCCTACAATGAGCAGTTCTTC. Translation gives CAWSTGGSYNEQFF.

V gene TRBV6-5 combines with J gene TRBJ2-4; D could derive from TRBD1 or TRBD2 (5 bases each). CDR1 is MNHEY and CDR2 is SVGAGI in the germline V gene. Trimming left V 0 bases short and J 3 bases short, with 12 bases between. The CDR3 runs 16 residues. The CDR3 DNA reads TGTGCCAGCAGTTACTCAGCTGGGGCGGGCAAAAACATTCAGTACTTC. It yields the protein CASSYSAGAGKNIQYF.

This clone was picked up many times. This chain links TRBV14 with TRBJ2-7, with D hard to call. Trimming left V 10 bases short and J 4 bases short, with 5 bases between. There are 9 residues in the CDR3. Germline-derived CDR1 and CDR2 are SGHDN and FVKESK. CDR3 residues: CATLYEQYF. The CDR3 DNA reads as TGTGCCACTCTGTACGAGCAGTACTTC.

J is TRBJ2-7 and V is TRBV7-2; D is undetermined. CDR1 and CDR2 from the germline V gene are SGHTA and FQGNSA. The V end lost 4 bases, the J end lost 6 bases, and 16 bases lay between the germline ends. This CDR3 has 14 amino acids. Here the CDR3 DNA reads TGTGCCAGCAGCTCTTTAGCATGGGGTGGCGAGCAGTACTTC. It codes for CASSSLAWGGEQYF.

This clone was picked up a small number of times. The chain uses TRBV6-6 and TRBJ2-2; 7 bases line up with TRBD1. Germline V lookup: CDR1 MNHNY, CDR2 SVGAGI (reference sequence). V was clipped by 5 bases and J by 0 bases; unmatched bases: 3. CDR3 length: 15 residues. CDR3 sequence (DNA): TGTGCCAGCAGTCGACAGGGCGCGAACACCGGGGAGCTGTTTTTT. Translating it yields CASSRQGANTGELFF.

The chain uses TRBV5-5 and TRBJ2-7; 7 positions match TRBD1. Germline assignment: CDR1 SGHKS and CDR2 YYEKEE (reference sequence). V was clipped by 3 bases and J by 5 bases; unmatched bases: 8. The CDR3 runs to 14 residues. CDR3 in amino acids: CASSSGQVKDEQYF. The CDR3 DNA reads TGTGCCAGCAGCTCTGGACAGGTAAAGGACGAGCAGTACTTC.

This clone has just a few counts. The chain joins TRBV19 to TRBJ2-7, with 9 bases lining up with TRBD1. CDR1 is LNHDA and CDR2 is SQIVND in the germline V gene (reference sequence). The CDR3 spans 16 residues. The V and J ends lost 5 bases and 4 bases, in that order; junction bases with no gene match: 12. This CDR3 is CASSPGGGTGWYEQYF. CDR3 coding DNA: TGTGCCAGTAGTCCTGGTGGAGGGACAGGGTGGTACGAGCAGTACTTC. Full variable domain (outside the CDR3, taken from reference TRBV19 and TRBJ2-7): DGGITQSPKYLFRKEGQNVTLSCEQNLNHDAMYWYRQDPGQGLRLIYYSQIVNDFQKGDIAEGYSVSREKKESFPLTVTSAQKNPTAFYLCASSPGGGTGWYEQYFGPGTRLTVT.

This clone has a count of ten or more. The V call is TRBV4-3, the J call TRBJ2-1; D not resolved. V gave up 1 base and J gave up 7 bases, with 11 bases separating them. The V gene's germline CDR1 is LGHNA and CDR2 YSLEER. CDR3 size: 14 residues. The CDR3 loop reads CASSQGRSRNEQFF. The CDR3 nucleotides are TGCGCCAGCAGCCAAGGTCGGTCTAGGAATGAGCAGTTCTTC.

The genes are TRBV7-3 and TRBJ2-5; D is undetermined. Trimming cost V 5 bases and J 4 bases, with 20 bases left between them. This CDR3 spans 16 amino acids. Germline CDR1 and CDR2: SGHTA and FQGTGA. CDR3 residues: CASSPPVFERLETQYF. In DNA, the CDR3 is TGTGCCAGCAGCCCCCCTGTTTTCGAGAGGCTAGAGACCCAGTACTTC.

This clone was counted a few times. The identical CDR3 is also encoded by other nucleotide sequences in the sample. The V call is TRBV5-1, the J call TRBJ2-5, with 11 bases that match TRBD2. The CDR3 runs 14 residues. J was trimmed by 3 bases and V by 4 bases; bases with no gene match: 2. CDR1 SGHRS and CDR2 YFSETQ come from the germline V gene. CDR3 DNA: TGCGCCAGCAGCATACTAGCGGGAGAAGAGACCCAGTACTTC. Its protein is CASSILAGEETQYF.

This clone was seen many times. This chain joins TRBV19 and TRBJ2-1; D might be TRBD1 (6 bases). The V and J ends lost 6 bases and 4 bases respectively, with 10 bases between them. The CDR3 length is 13 residues. Germline CDR1 reads LNHDA; CDR2 reads SQIVND (reference sequence). CDR3 region: CASRGRGYNEQFF. CDR3 bases: TGTGCCAGTAGGGGCAGGGGTTACAATGAGCAGTTCTTC.

This clone was detected a few times. The chain recombines TRBV7-2 with TRBJ1-1; D gene ambiguous. The CDR3 extends over 14 amino acids. The germline gives CDR1 SGHTA, CDR2 FQGNSA. The V and J ends lost 7 bases and 2 bases respectively, with 14 bases between them. CDR3 protein: CASTPGQLNTEAFF. The CDR3 DNA is TGTGCCAGCACCCCCGGGCAGCTCAACACTGAAGCTTTCTTT. Based on the CDR3 plus reference TRBV7-2 and TRBJ1-1, the full variable domain is GAGVSQSPSNKVTEKGKDVELRCDPISGHTALYWYRQSLGQGLEFLIYFQGNSAPDKSGLPSDRFSAERTGGSVSTLTIQRTQQEDSAVYLCASTPGQLNTEAFFGQGTRLTVV.

This clone appeared a few times. The chain couples TRBV6-6 to TRBJ2-5; 7 nucleotides agree with TRBD2. After removal of 7 bases from V and 3 bases from J, the junction contained 5 bases not matched to a gene. From germline, CDR1 is MNHNY and CDR2 SVGAGI (reference sequence). This CDR3 comprises 13 residues. Here the CDR3 DNA reads TGTGCCAGCATAAATCGGGGGGAAGAGACCCAGTACTTC. This translates into CASINRGEETQYF.

The rearrangement joins TRBV5-5 to TRBJ2-7; a weak D match, TRBD2 (5 bases). V was cut by 5 bases and J by 0 bases, with 15 bases left in between. The CDR3 contains 15 residues. CDR1 is SGHKS, CDR2 YYEKEE, per germline (reference sequence). The CDR3 DNA is TGTGCCAGCAGACTGGCCGCTGGGAGCTCCTACGAGCAGTACTTC. Translating it yields CASRLAAGSSYEQYF.

The chain couples TRBV5-1 to TRBJ2-7; maybe TRBD2 (5 bases). Germline loops: CDR1 SGHRS, CDR2 YFSETQ. V lost 0 bases, J lost 3 bases, and 10 bases lay in between. The CDR3 totals 14 residues. As DNA, the CDR3 is TGCGCCAGCAGCTTGGTCCCCGGGAACTACGAGCAGTACTTC. This encodes CASSLVPGNYEQYF.

This chain joins TRBV4-3 and TRBJ2-5; 9 nucleotides agree with TRBD2. The CDR3 is 17 amino acids. Trimming cost V 1 base and J 3 bases; bases outside gene matches: 9. Germline V lookup: CDR1 LGHNA, CDR2 YSLEER. The CDR3 protein is CASSQGVVTSGKETQYF. Written as DNA, the CDR3 is TGCGCCAGCAGCCAAGGAGTGGTGACTAGCGGAAAAGAGACCCAGTACTTC.

The chain links TRBV19 to TRBJ1-2; a weak D match, TRBD1 (5 bases). This CDR3 has 16 amino acids. Germline values: CDR1 LNHDA, CDR2 SQIVND (reference sequence). Trimming cost V 7 bases and J 2 bases, with 20 bases left between them. As DNA, the CDR3 is TGTGCCAGTAAGTCATTGGGACGTCCGCAGAACTATGGCTACACCTTC. It is translated as CASKSLGRPQNYGYTF.